This T cell receptor beta chain was profiled in a study of T cell responses to AZD1222 COVID-19 vaccine. Study-wide results and limits: Just a handful of people given AZD1222 tested seropositive at baseline. White British people made up most donors, females outnumbered males, and clonal diversity was possibly underestimated. Vaccine-associated CD4 TCRs spanned spike, dominant at 160-218 and 743-854.

CDR1 and CDR2 (germline): LGHNA, YSLEER. V dropped 0 bases and J dropped 4 bases, with 13 bases sitting between them. CDR3 length: 16 amino acids. About this clone itself: Antigen unknown.

Clones were read by immunoSEQ multiplex PCR, and TCRdb kept only the in-frame ones, dropping some. The data hold around 180,000 clones, with 90% to 95% observed a single time. This TCR derives from an adult in good health. Sequences were derived from peripheral blood, sampled on day 0 of AZD1222 vaccination. The chain recombines TRBV4-3 with TRBJ2-1; no clear D gene. The CDR3 DNA sequence: TGCGCCAGCAGCCAAGATTCTCCCCCAAGTTACAATGAGCAGTTCTTC. Residues: CASSQDSPPSYNEQFF.